Included here is one TCR beta chain sequence, with context. Its cognate antigen is unknown. These data originate in a study of T-cell reconstitution after alpha-beta-depleted transplantation in children. Notes on the study in general: Diversity and T-cell counts at one year after transplant derived mostly from new T cells. Where alpha-beta T cells came from about two months after transplant was reportedly several hundred expanded graft clones. The origin of high day-60 TCRbeta diversity in some patients lay in surviving recipient T cells and thymic progenitors.

CDR3 length equals 16 residues. The germline CDR1 and CDR2 sequences are ENHRY and SYGVKD. Trimming stripped 4 bases from V and 0 bases from J, with 13 bases between. Construction of the TCRbeta library involved unique molecular identifiers. TCRdb re-derived calls from the PCR reads in MiXCR, one entry per CDR3 protein. The sample contains fewer than 550,000 distinct CDR3 sequences, roughly 11% of which appear only once. This receptor was obtained from a female patient aged 2-9 years who had a stem cell transplant for aplastic anemia, so the T cells may come from the graft donor. The rearrangement links TRBV10-3 to TRBJ2-1, with D possibly being TRBD2 (6 bases). Sequencing used PBMCs, mostly from graft donor cells, obtained 180 days after TCRalphabeta/CD19-depleted stem cell transplant. The CDR3 coding sequence is TGTGCCATCAGTGGGTTAGCGGCCGGCTCCTACAATGAGCAGTTCTTC. It codes for CAISGLAAGSYNEQFF.